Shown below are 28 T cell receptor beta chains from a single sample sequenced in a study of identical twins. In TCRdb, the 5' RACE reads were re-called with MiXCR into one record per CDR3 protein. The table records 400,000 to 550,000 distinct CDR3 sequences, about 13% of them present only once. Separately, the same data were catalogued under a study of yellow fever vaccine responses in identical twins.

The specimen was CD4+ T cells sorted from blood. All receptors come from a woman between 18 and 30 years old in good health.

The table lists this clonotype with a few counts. CDR3 loop: CASSLEAREQYF. CDR3 sequence (DNA): TGTGCCAGCAGCTTAGAGGCCCGCGAGCAGTACTTC. The rearrangement links TRBV7-2 to TRBJ2-7, with D unresolved. Germline V gene lookup returns CDR1 SGHTA and CDR2 FQGNSA. This CDR3 has 12 amino acids. The V gene lost 1 base and the J gene lost 6 bases, with 7 bases spanning the gap.

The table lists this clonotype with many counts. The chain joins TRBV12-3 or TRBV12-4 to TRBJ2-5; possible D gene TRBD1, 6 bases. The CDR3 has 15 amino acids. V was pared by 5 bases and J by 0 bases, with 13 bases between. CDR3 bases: TGTGCCAGCAGTGCAGGGGACCTGTACCAAGAGACCCAGTACTTC. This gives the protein CASSAGDLYQETQYF.

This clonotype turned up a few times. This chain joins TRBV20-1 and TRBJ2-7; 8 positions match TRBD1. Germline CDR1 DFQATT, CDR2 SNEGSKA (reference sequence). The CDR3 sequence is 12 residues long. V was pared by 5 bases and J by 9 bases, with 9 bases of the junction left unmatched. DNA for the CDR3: TGCAGTGCTGGAGGAGGTGGGACAGGGCAGTACTTC. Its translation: CSAGGGGTGQYF.

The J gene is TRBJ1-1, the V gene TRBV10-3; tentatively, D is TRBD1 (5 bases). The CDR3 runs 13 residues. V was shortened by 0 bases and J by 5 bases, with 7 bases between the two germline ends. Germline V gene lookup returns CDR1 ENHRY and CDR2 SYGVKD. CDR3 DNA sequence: TGTGCCATCAGTGAGTCCGAGGGGACTGAAGCTTTCTTT. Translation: CAISESEGTEAFF.

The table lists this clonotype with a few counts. DNA for the CDR3: TGTGCCAGCAGACCGACTAGCGGGAGGTACGAGCAGTACTTC. Its translation is CASRPTSGRYEQYF. The V and J genes are TRBV6-2 or TRBV6-3 and TRBJ2-7; 13 bases match TRBD2. V trimming: 6 bases; J trimming: 4 bases; junction bases outside the gene matches: 3. Germline CDR1 MNHEY, CDR2 SVGEGT. The CDR3 spans 14 residues.

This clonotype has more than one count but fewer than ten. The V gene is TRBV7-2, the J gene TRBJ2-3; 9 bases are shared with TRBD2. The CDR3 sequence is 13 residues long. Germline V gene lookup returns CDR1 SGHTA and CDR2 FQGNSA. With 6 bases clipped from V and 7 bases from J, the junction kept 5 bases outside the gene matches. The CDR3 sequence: CASRRAGGNTQYF. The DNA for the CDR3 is TGTGCCAGCAGACGGGCGGGAGGGAATACGCAGTATTTT.

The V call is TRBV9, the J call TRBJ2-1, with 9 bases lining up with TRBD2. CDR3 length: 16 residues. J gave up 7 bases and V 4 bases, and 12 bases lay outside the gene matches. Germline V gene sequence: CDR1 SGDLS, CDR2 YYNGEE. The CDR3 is CASSTWAGGQINEQFF. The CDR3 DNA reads TGTGCCAGCAGCACGTGGGCGGGGGGGCAGATAAATGAGCAGTTCTTC.

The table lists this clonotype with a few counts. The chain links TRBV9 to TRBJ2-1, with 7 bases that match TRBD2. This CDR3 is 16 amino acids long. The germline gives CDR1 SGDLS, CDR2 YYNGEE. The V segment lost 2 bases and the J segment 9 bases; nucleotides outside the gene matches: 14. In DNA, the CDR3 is TGTGCCAGCAGCGTTGAGCGGGGTCAACTCGGTAGTGAGCAGTTCTTC. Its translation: CASSVERGQLGSEQFF.

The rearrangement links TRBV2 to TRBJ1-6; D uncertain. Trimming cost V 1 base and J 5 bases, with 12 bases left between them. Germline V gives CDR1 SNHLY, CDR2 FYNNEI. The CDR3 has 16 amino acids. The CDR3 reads CASSEEPLADNSPLHF. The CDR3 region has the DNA TGTGCCAGCAGTGAAGAACCACTGGCCGATAATTCACCCCTCCACTTT. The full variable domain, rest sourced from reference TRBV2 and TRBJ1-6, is EPEVTQTPSHQVTQMGQEVILRCVPISNHLYFYWYRQILGQKVEFLVSFYNNEISEKSEIFDDQFSVERPDGSNFTLKIRSTKLEDSAMYFCASSEEPLADNSPLHFGNGTRLTVT.

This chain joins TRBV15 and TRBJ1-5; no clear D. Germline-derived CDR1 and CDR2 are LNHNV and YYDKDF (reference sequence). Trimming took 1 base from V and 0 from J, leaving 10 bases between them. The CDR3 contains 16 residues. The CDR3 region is CATSRGGTYSNQPQHF. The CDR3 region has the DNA TGTGCCACCAGCAGAGGAGGAACCTATAGCAATCAGCCCCAGCATTTT.

This chain's CDR3 is CASSFRRASGSYRENEQFF. In nucleotides, the CDR3 is TGTGCCAGCAGCTTTAGAAGGGCTAGCGGGAGTTATAGGGAAAATGAGCAGTTCTTC. The chain employs TRBV13 and TRBJ2-1, with 10 nucleotides matching TRBD2. Germline CDR1 is PRHDT and CDR2 is FYEKMQ (reference sequence). This CDR3 spans 19 amino acids. V lost 3 bases to trimming and J lost 7 bases; unmatched junction nucleotides: 18.

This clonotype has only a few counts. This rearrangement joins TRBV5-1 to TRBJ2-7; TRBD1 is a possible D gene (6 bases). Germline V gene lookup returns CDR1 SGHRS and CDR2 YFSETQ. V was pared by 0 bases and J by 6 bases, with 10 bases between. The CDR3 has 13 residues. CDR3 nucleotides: TGCGCCAGCAGCTTGGACAGGGCTTTCGAGCAGTACTTC. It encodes CASSLDRAFEQYF.

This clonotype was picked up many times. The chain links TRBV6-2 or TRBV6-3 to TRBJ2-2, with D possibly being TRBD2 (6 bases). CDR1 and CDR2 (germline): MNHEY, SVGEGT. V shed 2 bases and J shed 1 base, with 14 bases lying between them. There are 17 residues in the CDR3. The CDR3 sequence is CASSYLKRALNTGELFF. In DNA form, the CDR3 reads TGTGCCAGCAGTTACCTAAAGCGGGCTTTGAACACCGGGGAGCTGTTTTTT.

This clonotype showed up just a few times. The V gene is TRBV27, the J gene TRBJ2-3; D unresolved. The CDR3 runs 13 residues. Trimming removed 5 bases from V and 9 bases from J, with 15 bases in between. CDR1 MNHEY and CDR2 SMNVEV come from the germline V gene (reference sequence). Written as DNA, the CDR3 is TGTGCCAGCAGTACACGGACGGTGGACACGCAGTATTTT. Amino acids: CASSTRTVDTQYF.

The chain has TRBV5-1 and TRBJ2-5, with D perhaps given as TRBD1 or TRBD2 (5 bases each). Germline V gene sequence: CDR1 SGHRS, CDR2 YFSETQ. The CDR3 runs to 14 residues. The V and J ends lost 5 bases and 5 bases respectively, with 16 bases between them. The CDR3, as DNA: TGCGCCAGCAGGTGGGACCCAGTCTCGGAGACCCAGTACTTC. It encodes CASRWDPVSETQYF. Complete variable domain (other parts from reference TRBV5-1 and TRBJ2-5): KAGVTQTPRYLIKTRGQQVTLSCSPISGHRSVSWYQQTPGQGLQFLFEYFSETQRNKGNFPGRFSGRQFSNSRSEMNVSTLELGDSALYLCASRWDPVSETQYFGPGTRLLVL.

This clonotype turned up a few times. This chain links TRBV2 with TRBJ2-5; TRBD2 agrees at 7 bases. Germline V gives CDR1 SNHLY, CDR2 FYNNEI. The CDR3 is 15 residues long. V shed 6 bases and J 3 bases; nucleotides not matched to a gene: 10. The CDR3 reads CASRRENAGEETQYF. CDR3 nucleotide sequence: TGTGCCAGCAGGCGGGAGAACGCTGGGGAAGAGACCCAGTACTTC.

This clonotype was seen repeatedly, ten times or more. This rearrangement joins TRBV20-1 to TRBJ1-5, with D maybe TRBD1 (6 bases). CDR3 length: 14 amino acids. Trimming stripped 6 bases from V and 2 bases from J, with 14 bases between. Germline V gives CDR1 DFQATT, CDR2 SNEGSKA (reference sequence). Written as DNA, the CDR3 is TGCAGTGCAACGGACAGAACCCGCAATCAGCCCCAGCATTTT. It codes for CSATDRTRNQPQHF.

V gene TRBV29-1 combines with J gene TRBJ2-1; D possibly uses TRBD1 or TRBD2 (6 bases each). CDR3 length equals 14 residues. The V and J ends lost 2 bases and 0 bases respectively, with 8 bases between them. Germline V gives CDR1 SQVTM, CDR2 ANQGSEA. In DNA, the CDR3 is TGCAGCGTTGAAAAGGGGGGCTCCTACAATGAGCAGTTCTTC. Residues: CSVEKGGSYNEQFF.

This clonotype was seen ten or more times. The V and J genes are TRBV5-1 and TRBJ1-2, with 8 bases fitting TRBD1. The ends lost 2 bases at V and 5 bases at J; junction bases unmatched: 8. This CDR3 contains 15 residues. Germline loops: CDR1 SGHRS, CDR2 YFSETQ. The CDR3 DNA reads TGCGCCAGCAGCTTCCTGACAGGGGACTCTTATGGCTACACCTTC. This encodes CASSFLTGDSYGYTF.

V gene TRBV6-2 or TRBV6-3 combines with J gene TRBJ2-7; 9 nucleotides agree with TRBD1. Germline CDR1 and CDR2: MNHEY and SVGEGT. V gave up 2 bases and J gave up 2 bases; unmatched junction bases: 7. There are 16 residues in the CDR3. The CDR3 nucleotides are TGTGCCAGCAGTTACCTGGGACAGGGATTTACCTACGAGCAGTACTTC. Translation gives CASSYLGQGFTYEQYF.

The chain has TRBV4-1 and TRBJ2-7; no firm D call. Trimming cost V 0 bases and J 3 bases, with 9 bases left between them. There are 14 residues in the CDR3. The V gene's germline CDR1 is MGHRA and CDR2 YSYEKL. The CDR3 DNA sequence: TGCGCCAGCAGCCAAGATAGGGAAAACTACGAGCAGTACTTC. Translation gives CASSQDRENYEQYF.

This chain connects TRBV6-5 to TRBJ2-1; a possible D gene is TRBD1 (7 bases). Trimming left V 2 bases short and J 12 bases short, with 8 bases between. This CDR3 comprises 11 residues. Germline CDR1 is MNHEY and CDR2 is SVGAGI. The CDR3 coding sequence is TGTGCCAGCAGTTACCAGGGGGGGCAGTTCTTC. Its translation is CASSYQGGQFF.

CDR3 sequence: CAISPQTSSYNEQFF. The CDR3 DNA is TGTGCCATCAGTCCCCAGACTAGCTCCTACAATGAGCAGTTCTTC. J is TRBJ2-1 and V is TRBV10-3, with a tentative D call TRBD2 (6 bases). Germline values: CDR1 ENHRY, CDR2 SYGVKD. This CDR3 is 15 amino acids long. V lost 5 bases and J 0 bases, leaving 11 bases between the germline ends.

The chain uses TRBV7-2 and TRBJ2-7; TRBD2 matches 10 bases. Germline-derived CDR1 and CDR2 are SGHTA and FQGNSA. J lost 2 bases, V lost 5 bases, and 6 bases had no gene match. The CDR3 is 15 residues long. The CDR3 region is CASSTKRGGPYEQYF. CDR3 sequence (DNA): TGTGCCAGCAGCACAAAGCGGGGGGGACCCTACGAGCAGTACTTC.

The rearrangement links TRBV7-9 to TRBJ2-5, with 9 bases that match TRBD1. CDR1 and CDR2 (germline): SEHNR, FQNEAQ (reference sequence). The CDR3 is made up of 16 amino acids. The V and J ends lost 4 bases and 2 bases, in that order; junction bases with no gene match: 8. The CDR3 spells CASSSGTGMIQETQYF. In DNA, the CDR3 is TGTGCCAGCAGCTCGGGGACAGGGATGATTCAAGAGACCCAGTACTTC.

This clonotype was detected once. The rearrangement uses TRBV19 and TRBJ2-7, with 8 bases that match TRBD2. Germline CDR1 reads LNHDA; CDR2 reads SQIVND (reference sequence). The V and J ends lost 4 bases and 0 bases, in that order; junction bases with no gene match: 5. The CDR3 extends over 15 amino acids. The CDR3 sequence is CASSTSGTSSYEQYF. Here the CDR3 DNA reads TGTGCCAGTAGTACTTCCGGGACTAGCTCCTACGAGCAGTACTTC.

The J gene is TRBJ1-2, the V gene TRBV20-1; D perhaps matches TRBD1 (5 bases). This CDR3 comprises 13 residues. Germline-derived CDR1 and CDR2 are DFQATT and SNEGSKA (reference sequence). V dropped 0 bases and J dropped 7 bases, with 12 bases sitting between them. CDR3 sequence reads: CSARDLGVGGYTF. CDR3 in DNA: TGCAGTGCTAGAGACTTGGGGGTGGGTGGCTACACCTTC.

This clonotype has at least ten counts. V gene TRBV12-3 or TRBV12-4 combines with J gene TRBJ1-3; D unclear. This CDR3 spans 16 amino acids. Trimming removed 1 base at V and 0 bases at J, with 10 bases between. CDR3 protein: CASSLVSRTSGNTIYF. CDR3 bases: TGTGCCAGCAGTTTAGTCTCCCGGACCTCTGGAAACACCATATATTTT.